The 8 T cell receptor beta chains listed next were all sequenced from one sample in a study of T cell repertoires and HLA-DP antigens. The antigens these receptors bind are not known. Assay used: immunoSEQ multiplex PCR; TCRdb lists only in-frame clones, some missing. The sample lists approximately 90,000 clones; roughly nine tenths were seen once. Sequenced material: CD4+ T cells from PBMCs. These receptors were obtained from a man aged 50-59 years in good health and CMV-seronegative.

This clone was observed a handful of times. The J gene is TRBJ2-1, the V gene TRBV6-5, with D maybe TRBD2 (7 bases). The CDR3 runs 15 residues. Trimming took 2 bases from V and 7 from J, leaving 15 bases between them. CDR1 and CDR2 (germline): MNHEY, SVGAGI. The CDR3 DNA sequence: TGTGCCAGCAGTTACGGTAGGGGGAGGGGGAATGAGCAGTTCTTC. Its protein product is CASSYGRGRGNEQFF.

This chain uses TRBV9 with TRBJ2-1; TRBD2 matches at 11 bases. With V trimmed by 0 bases and J by 12 bases, 5 bases remained unmatched. Germline CDR1 and CDR2: SGDLS and YYNGEE. The CDR3 loop spans 14 amino acids. CDR3 nucleotides: TGTGCCAGCAGCGTAGGACTAGCGGGATGGGCGCAGTTCTTC. As protein: CASSVGLAGWAQFF.

J is TRBJ2-7 and V is TRBV9; perhaps D is TRBD1 or TRBD2 (6 bases each). Trimming took 3 bases from V and 2 from J, leaving 30 bases between them. The CDR3 runs to 20 residues. CDR1 and CDR2 from the germline V gene are SGDLS and YYNGEE. In DNA, the CDR3 is TGTGCCAGCAGCGCTGGGGCGGGGACACTATATGCCGGGGACCCCTACGAGCAGTACTTC. It specifies CASSAGAGTLYAGDPYEQYF.

This clone is termed medium-sized. This chain links TRBV4-1 with TRBJ1-2; D is ambiguous. The germline gives CDR1 MGHRA, CDR2 YSYEKL. CDR3 length equals 13 residues. V dropped 1 base and J dropped 7 bases, with 10 bases sitting between them. CDR3 bases: TGCGCCAGCAGCCAAGTTGGGCGGCGTGGCTACACCTTC. Its protein product is CASSQVGRRGYTF.

The rearrangement joins TRBV4-3 to TRBJ2-1; D is unclear. Germline V gene sequence: CDR1 LGHNA, CDR2 YSLEER. Trimming cost V 3 bases and J 7 bases, with 10 bases left between them. The CDR3 sequence is 13 residues long. The CDR3 here is CASSHGQWNEQFF. The CDR3 coding sequence is TGCGCCAGCAGCCACGGCCAGTGGAATGAGCAGTTCTTC.

The chain links TRBV5-1 to TRBJ2-5; D perhaps matches TRBD2 (7 bases). There are 17 residues in the CDR3. V was pared by 0 bases and J by 3 bases, with 18 bases between. Germline V gene sequence: CDR1 SGHRS, CDR2 YFSETQ. The CDR3 DNA is TGCGCCAGCAGCTTGGGATCTTGGCGGGGGCAGAAAGAGACCCAGTACTTC. This codes for CASSLGSWRGQKETQYF. The variable domain in full, with the rest retrieved from reference TRBV5-1 and TRBJ2-5, is KAGVTQTPRYLIKTRGQQVTLSCSPISGHRSVSWYQQTPGQGLQFLFEYFSETQRNKGNFPGRFSGRQFSNSRSEMNVSTLELGDSALYLCASSLGSWRGQKETQYFGPGTRLLVL.

The chain recombines TRBV5-5 with TRBJ1-2, with D tentatively TRBD1 (5 bases). Germline V gene sequence: CDR1 SGHKS, CDR2 YYEKEE (reference sequence). Trimming stripped 7 bases from V and 3 bases from J, with 10 bases between. There are 12 residues in the CDR3. The CDR3 loop is CASGANYYGYTF. The CDR3 region has the DNA TGTGCCAGCGGGGCGAATTACTATGGCTACACCTTC.

The chain uses TRBV5-1 and TRBJ2-1; 10 bases agree with TRBD2. This CDR3 contains 16 residues. V lost 0 bases and J lost 9; bases outside the gene matches: 9. Germline assignment: CDR1 SGHRS and CDR2 YFSETQ. This CDR3 reads CASSLAIPSGRGEQFF. The DNA of the CDR3 is TGCGCCAGCAGCTTGGCCATTCCTAGCGGGAGAGGTGAGCAGTTCTTC.